These 32 T cell receptor beta chains originate from one sample sequenced in a study of control samples from healthy donors and cancer patients. The assay was immunoSEQ multiplex PCR, and TCRdb's table has in-frame clones only and misses some. The table lists about 170,000 clones, about 94% of them singletons. The specimen was blood. These receptor sequences come from a woman aged 55-69 years in good health.

The rearrangement joins TRBV20-1 to TRBJ1-1, with D tentatively TRBD1 (5 bases). The CDR3 sequence is 11 residues long. The germline V and J ends were trimmed by 0 bases and 8 bases, with 7 bases remaining between them. CDR1 is DFQATT and CDR2 is SNEGSKA in the germline V gene (reference sequence). This chain's CDR3 is CSARENREAFF. Written as DNA, the CDR3 is TGCAGTGCTAGAGAGAACAGGGAAGCTTTCTTT.

J is TRBJ2-2 and V is TRBV7-9, with 7 bases fitting TRBD1. The CDR3 spans 15 residues. Germline values: CDR1 SEHNR, CDR2 FQNEAQ (reference sequence). V shed 5 bases and J 6 bases; nucleotides not matched to a gene: 9. The CDR3 region is CASSKPGTVPGELFF. In DNA, the CDR3 is TGTGCCAGCAGCAAACCCGGGACAGTTCCCGGGGAGCTGTTTTTT.

This sequence joins TRBV12-3 or TRBV12-4 and TRBJ1-2; D call uncertain. The CDR3 loop spans 13 amino acids. V shed 3 bases and J shed 1 base, with 6 bases lying between them. CDR3 in DNA: TGTGCCAGCAGTTTGGACGTTAACTATGGCTACACCTTC. Translated: CASSLDVNYGYTF.

The V gene is TRBV5-6, the J gene TRBJ2-3; 9 positions agree with TRBD2. This CDR3 comprises 14 residues. Germline V CDR1 and CDR2: SGHDT, YYEEEE. Unmatched junction bases numbered 6, after V lost 4 bases and J lost 6 bases. CDR3 bases: TGTGCCAGCAGCGCTGCGGGAGGGGGGGATACGCAGTATTTT. Translating gives CASSAAGGGDTQYF.

The chain employs TRBV3-1 (or the pseudogene TRBV3-2) and TRBJ2-7; D not certain. The CDR3 has 13 amino acids. Trimming took off 1 base at V and 0 bases at J, with 4 bases between the two ends. Germline V gives CDR1 LGHDT, CDR2 YNNKEL (reference sequence). CDR3 nucleotide sequence: TGTGCCAGCAGCCAAGGGGACTCCTACGAGCAGTACTTC. The encoded protein is CASSQGDSYEQYF.

The rearrangement joins TRBV7-8 to TRBJ2-2; no clear D gene. Germline CDR1 and CDR2: SGHVS and FQNEAQ. V was shortened by 4 bases and J by 4 bases, with 4 bases between the two germline ends. There are 12 residues in the CDR3. Here the CDR3 reads CASSSSTGELFF. CDR3 DNA: TGTGCCAGCAGCTCCTCCACCGGGGAGCTGTTTTTT.

The table lists this clone with a count of one. This chain connects TRBV5-6 to TRBJ1-1; D is possibly TRBD1 (6 bases). Germline V gene data show CDR1 as SGHDT and CDR2 as YYEEEE. The length of the CDR3 is 16 residues. V dropped 4 bases and J dropped 6 bases, with 22 bases sitting between them. The CDR3 loop is CASSPQIDDRSAEAFF. CDR3 sequence (DNA): TGTGCCAGCAGCCCCCAGATCGATGACAGGTCCGCTGAAGCTTTCTTT.

V gene TRBV7-2 combines with J gene TRBJ1-1; D call uncertain. Germline V gives CDR1 SGHTA, CDR2 FQGNSA. V was pared by 6 bases and J by 0 bases, with 11 bases between. This CDR3 is 14 amino acids long. The CDR3 is CASSLRAVNTEAFF. Written as DNA, the CDR3 is TGTGCCAGCAGTCTCCGAGCCGTGAACACTGAAGCTTTCTTT. Combining the CDR3 with reference TRBV7-2 and TRBJ1-1 gives the whole variable domain GAGVSQSPSNKVTEKGKDVELRCDPISGHTALYWYRQSLGQGLEFLIYFQGNSAPDKSGLPSDRFSAERTGGSVSTLTIQRTQQEDSAVYLCASSLRAVNTEAFFGQGTRLTVV.

The rearrangement uses TRBV19 and TRBJ1-5, with D unclear. The CDR3 totals 15 residues. Germline CDR1 LNHDA, CDR2 SQIVND (reference sequence). V was clipped by 5 bases and J by 5 bases, with 16 bases between them. CDR3 residues: CASSDSALEYQPQHF. DNA for the CDR3: TGTGCCAGTAGTGACTCAGCGCTAGAATATCAGCCCCAGCATTTT.

The V call is TRBV2, the J call TRBJ1-1; tentative D call: TRBD1 (5 bases). Trimming cost V 2 bases and J 1 base, with 11 bases left between them. The CDR3 contains 15 residues. The germline V gene encodes CDR1 SNHLY and CDR2 FYNNEI. Here the CDR3 DNA reads TGTGCCAGCAGTGAACTGGGGCTCGGGAACACTGAAGCTTTCTTT. Its translation: CASSELGLGNTEAFF.

CDR3 in DNA: TGTGCCAGCAGCTTGGGGGACAGGGGATTTAAGGGAGAAAAACTGTTTTTT. Residues: CASSLGDRGFKGEKLFF. The chain recombines TRBV5-4 with TRBJ1-4; 10 bases map to TRBD1. The germline V gene encodes CDR1 SGHNT and CDR2 YYREEE (reference sequence). Germline trimming cut 0 bases from V and 8 bases from J; bases unmatched to any gene: 10. The CDR3 is 17 amino acids.

This clone occurred once. The V call is TRBV5-6, the J call TRBJ1-1; 9 positions match TRBD1. The CDR3 totals 15 residues. The germline CDR1 and CDR2 sequences are SGHDT and YYEEEE. V was clipped by 4 bases and J by 1 base; unmatched bases: 5. This chain's CDR3 is CASSIRDRANTEAFF. Here the CDR3 DNA reads TGTGCCAGCAGCATAAGGGACAGGGCGAACACTGAAGCTTTCTTT.

The V gene is TRBV5-1, the J gene TRBJ1-2; the D gene is possibly TRBD1 (5 bases). The CDR3 sequence is 13 residues long. Germline V gene data show CDR1 as SGHRS and CDR2 as YFSETQ. V was pared by 3 bases and J by 3 bases, with 9 bases between. CDR3 nucleotides: TGCGCCAGCAGCTGGAGAGGGGACTATGGCTACACCTTC. This encodes CASSWRGDYGYTF.

This clone was counted a single time. The chain is built from TRBV5-1 and TRBJ2-5, with D unclear. This CDR3 has 14 amino acids. The V end lost 3 bases, the J end lost 0 bases, and 9 bases lay between the germline ends. Germline V gives CDR1 SGHRS, CDR2 YFSETQ. The CDR3 nucleotides are TGCGCCAGCAGCTCCTTACCCCACCAAGAGACCCAGTACTTC. Translating gives CASSSLPHQETQYF.

This clone was observed a single time. The V and J genes are TRBV6-6 and TRBJ1-2; D unclear. This CDR3 contains 14 residues. Germline CDR1 and CDR2: MNHNY and SVGAGI (reference sequence). V was clipped by 7 bases and J by 3 bases, with 15 bases between them. CDR3 residues: CASTIDRLYYGYTF. CDR3 DNA: TGTGCCAGCACTATCGACCGATTATACTATGGCTACACCTTC.

This clone has just a few counts. This sequence joins TRBV4-3 and TRBJ2-1; 9 nucleotides agree with TRBD2. J gave up 10 bases and V 1 base, and 8 bases lay outside the gene matches. The CDR3 spans 15 residues. Germline V gene sequence: CDR1 LGHNA, CDR2 YSLEER. CDR3: CASSQVGLAGTEQFF. In DNA form, the CDR3 reads TGCGCCAGCAGCCAAGTTGGTCTAGCGGGGACAGAGCAGTTCTTC.

The V and J genes are TRBV7-6 and TRBJ2-7; the match to TRBD1 covers 9 bases. Per the germline V gene, CDR1 is SGHVS and CDR2 is FNYEAQ. CDR3 length: 15 amino acids. V lost 4 bases, J lost 3 bases, and 7 bases stayed unmatched. The CDR3 reads CASSSRTGAFYEQYF. CDR3 coding DNA: TGTGCCAGCAGCTCTCGGACAGGGGCCTTCTACGAGCAGTACTTC.

This rearrangement joins TRBV5-6 to TRBJ2-7; D is undetermined. The CDR3 is 13 residues long. Per germline, CDR1 SGHDT and CDR2 YYEEEE. Trimming pared 3 bases from V and 0 bases from J, leaving 7 bases between. The CDR3 loop is CASSSPGSYEQYF. The CDR3 DNA is TGTGCCAGCAGCTCCCCAGGCTCCTACGAGCAGTACTTC.

The chain uses TRBV9 and TRBJ2-2; D might be TRBD1 (5 bases). The CDR3 covers 16 residues. Trimming left V 0 bases short and J 6 bases short, with 15 bases between. Per the germline V gene, CDR1 is SGDLS and CDR2 is YYNGEE. CDR3 sequence: CASSVEGQKGSGELFF. As DNA, the CDR3 is TGTGCCAGCAGCGTAGAGGGGCAAAAGGGTTCCGGGGAGCTGTTTTTT.

The gene calls are TRBV7-9 and TRBJ1-2, with D unresolved. CDR1 SEHNR and CDR2 FQNEAQ come from the germline V gene (reference sequence). This CDR3 comprises 10 residues. V lost 5 bases to trimming and J lost 13 bases, with 11 bases between them. In DNA, the CDR3 is TGTGCCAGCAGCATAACAGCCCCCACCTTC. Protein: CASSITAPTF.

This chain links TRBV7-6 with TRBJ2-3; 7 bases line up with TRBD1. The ends lost 0 bases at V and 2 bases at J; junction bases unmatched: 2. CDR1 is SGHVS and CDR2 is FNYEAQ in the germline V gene. The CDR3 runs to 15 residues. The CDR3 region has the DNA TGTGCCAGCAGCTTAGCAGGGGGCAACACAGATACGCAGTATTTT. Translation gives CASSLAGGNTDTQYF.

The chain recombines TRBV7-3 with TRBJ2-1; either TRBD1 or TRBD2 may supply D (6 bases each). This CDR3 region has 16 residues. The germline V gene encodes CDR1 SGHTA and CDR2 FQGTGA. V was pared by 2 bases and J by 10 bases, with 21 bases between. The CDR3 bases are TGTGCCAGCAGCTTAGGGGCTCGATCGGGGGCGGGCGAGCAGTTCTTC. Translated: CASSLGARSGAGEQFF.

The gene calls are TRBV5-1 and TRBJ2-6; a weak D match, TRBD2 (6 bases). CDR1 and CDR2 (germline): SGHRS, YFSETQ. The CDR3 runs to 17 residues. The V end lost 0 bases, the J end lost 0 bases, and 10 bases lay between the germline ends. The CDR3 reads CASSLAGESSGANVLTF. The CDR3 DNA follows: TGCGCCAGCAGCTTGGCGGGGGAAAGCTCTGGGGCCAACGTCCTGACTTTC.

The rearrangement uses TRBV7-3 and TRBJ1-1; weak D call: TRBD1 (5 bases). Trimming removed 7 bases from V and 0 bases from J, with 15 bases in between. From germline, CDR1 is SGHTA and CDR2 FQGTGA. This CDR3 spans 15 amino acids. The CDR3 DNA sequence: TGTGCCAGCACCCTCCAGGGAGTTGTGAACACTGAAGCTTTCTTT. The encoded protein is CASTLQGVVNTEAFF.

This chain connects TRBV5-1 to TRBJ1-2; no clear D gene. The germline V gene encodes CDR1 SGHRS and CDR2 YFSETQ. This CDR3 is built from 16 residues. The V and J ends lost 0 bases and 0 bases respectively, with 12 bases between them. CDR3 nucleotide sequence: TGCGCCAGCAGCTTGGAAGGAGCCCCAGCTAACTATGGCTACACCTTC. Its protein is CASSLEGAPANYGYTF. The full variable domain, rest sourced from reference TRBV5-1 and TRBJ1-2, is KAGVTQTPRYLIKTRGQQVTLSCSPISGHRSVSWYQQTPGQGLQFLFEYFSETQRNKGNFPGRFSGRQFSNSRSEMNVSTLELGDSALYLCASSLEGAPANYGYTFGSGTRLTVV.

This chain joins TRBV7-8 and TRBJ1-5, with TRBD1 as a possible D gene (6 bases). Germline loops: CDR1 SGHVS, CDR2 FQNEAQ. V lost 5 bases to trimming and J lost 3 bases, with 14 bases between them. The CDR3 contains 15 residues. The CDR3 loop reads CASSQPPGVNQPQHF. DNA of the CDR3: TGTGCCAGCAGCCAGCCGCCAGGGGTCAATCAGCCCCAGCATTTT.

The chain is built from TRBV5-5 and TRBJ1-2; D is perhaps TRBD1 (5 bases). The germline gives CDR1 SGHKS, CDR2 YYEKEE (reference sequence). The CDR3 consists of 15 residues. V was clipped by 0 bases and J by 4 bases, with 13 bases between them. The CDR3 loop is CASSLEPGVSYGYTF. DNA for the CDR3: TGTGCCAGCAGCTTGGAGCCGGGGGTGAGCTATGGCTACACCTTC. The variable domain in full, completed from reference TRBV5-5 and TRBJ1-2, reads DAGVTQSPTHLIKTRGQQVTLRCSPISGHKSVSWYQQVLGQGPQFIFQYYEKEERGRGNFPDRFSARQFPNYSSELNVNALLLGDSALYLCASSLEPGVSYGYTFGSGTRLTVV.

CDR3 sequence (DNA): TGCGCCAGCAGCCAGGGACAGGGGGCGTATGGCTACACCTTC. This gives the protein CASSQGQGAYGYTF. The chain is built from TRBV5-1 and TRBJ1-2; 12 positions agree with TRBD1. Trimming removed 4 bases from V and 5 bases from J; junction bases left unmatched: 3. This CDR3 contains 14 residues. Per germline, CDR1 SGHRS and CDR2 YFSETQ. Full variable domain (rest looked up from reference TRBV5-1 and TRBJ1-2): KAGVTQTPRYLIKTRGQQVTLSCSPISGHRSVSWYQQTPGQGLQFLFEYFSETQRNKGNFPGRFSGRQFSNSRSEMNVSTLELGDSALYLCASSQGQGAYGYTFGSGTRLTVV.

This clone was seen a handful of times. The rearrangement links TRBV12-3 or TRBV12-4 to TRBJ2-3; D ambiguous. Trimming took off 3 bases at V and 6 bases at J, with 10 bases between the two ends. The CDR3 runs to 13 residues. The CDR3 DNA follows: TGTGCCAGCAGTTTGTTCCGTGCGGATACGCAGTATTTT. Translated, it gives CASSLFRADTQYF.

The rearrangement joins TRBV19 to TRBJ1-6; a weak D match, TRBD1 (6 bases). Trimming removed 3 bases at V and 7 bases at J, with 19 bases between. Germline CDR1 reads LNHDA; CDR2 reads SQIVND (reference sequence). The length of the CDR3 is 17 residues. The CDR3 DNA follows: TGTGCCAGTAGTATTTCGGGGGGCCCACGTGGGAATTCACCCCTCCACTTT. It yields the protein CASSISGGPRGNSPLHF. Combining the CDR3 with reference TRBV19 and TRBJ1-6 gives the whole variable domain DGGITQSPKYLFRKEGQNVTLSCEQNLNHDAMYWYRQDPGQGLRLIYYSQIVNDFQKGDIAEGYSVSREKKESFPLTVTSAQKNPTAFYLCASSISGGPRGNSPLHFGNGTRLTVT.

The J gene is TRBJ2-2, the V gene TRBV2; tentative D call: TRBD1 (7 bases). V was clipped by 4 bases and J by 3 bases, with 15 bases between them. The CDR3 spans 16 residues. The V gene's germline CDR1 is SNHLY and CDR2 FYNNEI. The CDR3 DNA reads TGTGCCAGCAGTGTTAGGGGGCGGGAAGACACCGGGGAGCTGTTTTTT. This translates into CASSVRGREDTGELFF.

The gene calls are TRBV5-5 and TRBJ1-6; TRBD1 might be the D (6 bases). The CDR3 is made up of 14 amino acids. Per the germline V gene, CDR1 is SGHKS and CDR2 is YYEKEE (reference sequence). Trimming pared 4 bases from V and 7 bases from J, leaving 12 bases between. CDR3 sequence (DNA): TGTGCCAGCAGCCCGACAGGTACGAATTCACCCCTCCACTTT. Translation gives CASSPTGTNSPLHF.